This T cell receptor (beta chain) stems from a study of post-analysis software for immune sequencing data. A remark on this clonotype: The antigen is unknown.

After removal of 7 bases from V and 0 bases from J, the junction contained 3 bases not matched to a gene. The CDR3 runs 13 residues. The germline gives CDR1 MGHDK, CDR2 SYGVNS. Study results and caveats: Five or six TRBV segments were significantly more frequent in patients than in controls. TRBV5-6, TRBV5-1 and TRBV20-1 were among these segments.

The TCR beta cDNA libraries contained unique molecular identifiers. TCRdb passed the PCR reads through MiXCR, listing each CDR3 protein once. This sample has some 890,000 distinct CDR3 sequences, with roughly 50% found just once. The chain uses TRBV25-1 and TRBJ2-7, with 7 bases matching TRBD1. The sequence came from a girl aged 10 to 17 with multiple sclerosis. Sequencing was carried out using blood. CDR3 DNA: TGTGCCAGCAAGGACAGGACCTCCTACGAGCAGTACTTC. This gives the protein CASKDRTSYEQYF.